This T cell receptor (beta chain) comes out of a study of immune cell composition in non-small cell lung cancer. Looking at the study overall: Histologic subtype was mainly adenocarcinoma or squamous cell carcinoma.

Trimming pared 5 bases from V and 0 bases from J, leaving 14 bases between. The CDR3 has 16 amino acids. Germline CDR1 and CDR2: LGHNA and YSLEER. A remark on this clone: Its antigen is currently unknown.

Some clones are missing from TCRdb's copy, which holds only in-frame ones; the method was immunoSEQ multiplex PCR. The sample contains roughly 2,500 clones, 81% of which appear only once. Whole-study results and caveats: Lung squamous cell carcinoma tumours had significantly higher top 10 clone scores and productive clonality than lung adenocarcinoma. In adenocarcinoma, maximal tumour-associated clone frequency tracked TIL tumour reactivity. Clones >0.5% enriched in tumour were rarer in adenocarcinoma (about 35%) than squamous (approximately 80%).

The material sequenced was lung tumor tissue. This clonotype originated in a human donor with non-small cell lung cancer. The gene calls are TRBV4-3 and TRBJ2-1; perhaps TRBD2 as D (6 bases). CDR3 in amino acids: CASSEGVAVSYNEQFF. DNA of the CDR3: TGCGCCAGCAGCGAAGGGGTAGCGGTCTCCTACAATGAGCAGTTCTTC.